The clone carrying this T cell receptor beta chain was counted ten times or more. What it binds is unknown. Unique molecular identifiers were attached to individual cDNA molecules within the library. Via MiXCR, TCRdb re-called the RACE reads, giving one row per CDR3 protein. This table has around 360,000 distinct CDR3 sequences, around 6% appearing once. The data derive from a study of human T cells and chemical hapten exposure. Points from the study as a whole: Having alopecia, the donors may differ immunologically from healthy people.

This CDR3 spans 15 amino acids. The ends were cut back, 5 bases at V and 4 bases at J, with 13 bases in the middle. Per germline, CDR1 SGHKS and CDR2 YYEKEE (reference sequence). Described time point: patch test 2, 6 weeks after DPC sensitization. Treatment meaning: therapeutic diphenylcyclopropenone sensitization with weekly scalp DPC. Venepuncture was done earlier than the placement of each patch test. The TCR was taken from a woman aged 18-29 years with alopecia areata. Some clones in this sample may be carry-over from other donors' samples. This sequence joins TRBV5-5 and TRBJ2-6, with D perhaps TRBD2 (6 bases). The specimen comprised whole blood, sampled in connection with sensitization to the hapten diphenylcyclopropenone (DPC). The CDR3 DNA reads as TGTGCCAGCAGGACTAGGGATCCCGGGGCCAACGTCCTGACTTTC. Translating gives CASRTRDPGANVLTF.